The rows below give T cell receptor beta chains drawn from one sample of a study of T cell changes during pregnancy in multiple sclerosis. Sequencing used immunoSEQ multiplex PCR; TCRdb keeps in-frame clones, though not all of them. The sample consists of around 50,000 clones, roughly nine tenths of them appearing once. Sequenced material: CD8+ T cells from peripheral blood mononuclear cells, taken in the second trimester of pregnancy. These receptors were collected from a female donor with multiple sclerosis, enrolled in a pregnancy study. Both conserved end residues are part of each CDR3.

V gene	J gene	CDR3 protein
TRBV6-1	TRBJ1-1	CASRETGGITEAFF
TRBV19	TRBJ1-1	CACWEGEAFF
TRBV7-9	TRBJ2-7	CASSPVGRDDEQYF
TRBV13	TRBJ2-7	CASSSNSDGAGEQYF
TRBV5-8	TRBJ1-6	CASSRGTGLYNSPLHF
TRBV20-1	TRBJ1-3	CSAPSQGTIYF
TRBV6-5	TRBJ2-2	CASSYSMGPNTGELFF
TRBV4-1	TRBJ2-7	CASSQGIGQGYEQYF
TRBV30	TRBJ2-5	CAWSAGTTQRQYF
TRBV5-5	TRBJ1-1	CASSLGGENTEAFF
TRBV5-1	TRBJ1-6	CASSLGQGVGNSPLHF
TRBV12-5	TRBJ1-2	CASGLASPGYGYTF
TRBV10-2	TRBJ2-1	CASSLGAGGYEQFF
TRBV15	TRBJ2-3	CATSRERGTPDTQYF
TRBV6-4	TRBJ2-3	CASSDSRGGQDTQYF
TRBV13	TRBJ2-2	CASSLRSGELFF
TRBV5-1	TRBJ2-2	CASSWDLAGGTTTGELFF
TRBV27	TRBJ1-2	CASSSTGGLDGYTF
TRBV30	TRBJ1-2	CAWSPGGDGYTF
TRBV7-3	TRBJ2-1	CASSPDTDNEQFF
TRBV6-1	TRBJ1-6	CASSEGQGLNSPLHF
TRBV6-5	TRBJ2-5	CASSYGPWQETQYF
TRBV7-3	TRBJ2-1	CASSFGENTYNEQFF
TRBV4-1	TRBJ1-5	CASSPPGQGIQPQHF
TRBV7-8	TRBJ2-7	CASIMGRGRGAEQYF
TRBV13	TRBJ1-2	CASTDRGNYGYTF
TRBV11-2	TRBJ1-1	CASSLVGTENTEAFF
TRBV5-6	TRBJ2-1	CASSLAYNEQFF
TRBV12-5	TRBJ2-7	CASAQGLGAYEQYF
TRBV27	TRBJ2-1	CASSLPQSSYNEQFF
TRBV19	TRBJ2-2	CASSGGTVLDTGELFF
TRBV13	TRBJ2-3	CASSLGRLAGGNTDTQYF
TRBV19	TRBJ2-7	CASSPRGGSAYEQYF
TRBV12-2	TRBJ2-5	CASRPDRDRQETQYF
TRBV6-1	TRBJ1-4	CASGTGGNEKLFF
TRBV2	TRBJ2-3	CASSPSGASTDTQYF
TRBV13	TRBJ2-7	CASSPSTEAYEQYF
TRBV6-6	TRBJ2-5	CASSYLREGETQYF
TRBV19	TRBJ2-7	CASSFRDSTEQYF
TRBV5-4	TRBJ2-1	CASSLWGGEQFF
TRBV7-3	TRBJ2-3	CASSATSGVTDTQYF
TRBV4-1	TRBJ2-5	CASSQPPGQYQETQYF
TRBV6-5	TRBJ2-1	CASSYSTSGVNEQFF
TRBV2	TRBJ2-7	CASGPDYEQYF
TRBV19	TRBJ1-3	CASSLRGAGNTIYF
TRBV7-9	TRBJ1-5	CASSLGAGNQPQHF
TRBV6-1	TRBJ2-1	CASLSSYNEQFF
TRBV19	TRBJ1-2	CASRDRETNYGYTF